The clone carrying this TCR beta chain was counted many times. The record originates from a study of T-cell reconstitution after alpha-beta-depleted transplantation in children. This sample's TCRbeta library carried unique molecular identifier barcodes. TCRdb ran MiXCR on the PCR reads and lists one entry per CDR3 protein. The sample gives about 230,000 distinct CDR3 sequences, 9.7% of which show up once; 5.1% is in the top ten. V was shortened by 6 bases and J by 6 bases, with 22 bases between the two germline ends. There are 15 residues in the CDR3. From germline, CDR1 is DFQATT and CDR2 SNEGSKA (reference sequence).

The material was PBMCs from the stem cell graft donor, obtained from the stem cell graft. This receptor was identified in a human donor who donated a stem cell graft to a child with SCID. The rearrangement joins TRBV20-1 to TRBJ2-3; a weak D match, TRBD1 (6 bases). The CDR3 reads CSAPRGQSTGDTQYF. DNA of the CDR3: TGCAGTGCCCCCCGTGGACAGTCTACAGGGGATACGCAGTATTTT.